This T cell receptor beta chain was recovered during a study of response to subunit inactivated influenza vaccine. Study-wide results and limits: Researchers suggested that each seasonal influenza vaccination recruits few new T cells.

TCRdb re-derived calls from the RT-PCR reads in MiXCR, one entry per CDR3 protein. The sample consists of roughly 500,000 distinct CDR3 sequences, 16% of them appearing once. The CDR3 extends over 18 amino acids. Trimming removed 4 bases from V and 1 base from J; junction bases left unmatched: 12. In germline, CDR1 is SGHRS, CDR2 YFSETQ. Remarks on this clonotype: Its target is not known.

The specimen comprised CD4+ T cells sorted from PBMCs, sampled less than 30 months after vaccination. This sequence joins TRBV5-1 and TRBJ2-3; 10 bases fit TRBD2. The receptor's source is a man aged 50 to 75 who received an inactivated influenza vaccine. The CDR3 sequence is CASSINPGLAFRTDTQYF. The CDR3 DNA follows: TGCGCCAGCAGCATAAATCCGGGACTAGCGTTTCGCACAGATACGCAGTATTTT. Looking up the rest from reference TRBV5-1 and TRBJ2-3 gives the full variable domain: KAGVTQTPRYLIKTRGQQVTLSCSPISGHRSVSWYQQTPGQGLQFLFEYFSETQRNKGNFPGRFSGRQFSNSRSEMNVSTLELGDSALYLCASSINPGLAFRTDTQYFGPGTRLTVL.